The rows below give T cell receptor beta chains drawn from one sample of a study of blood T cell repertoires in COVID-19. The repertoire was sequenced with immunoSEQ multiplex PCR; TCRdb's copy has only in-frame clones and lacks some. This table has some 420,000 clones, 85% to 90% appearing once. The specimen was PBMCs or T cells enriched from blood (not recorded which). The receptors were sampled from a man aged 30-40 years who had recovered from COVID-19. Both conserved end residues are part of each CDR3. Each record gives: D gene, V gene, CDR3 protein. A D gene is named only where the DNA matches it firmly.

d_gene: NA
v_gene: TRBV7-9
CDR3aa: CASSPRGPTNTEAFF

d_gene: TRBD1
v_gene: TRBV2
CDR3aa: CASALGGTGGWNTEAFF

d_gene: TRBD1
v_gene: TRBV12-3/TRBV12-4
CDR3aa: CASSRTGGDEQFF

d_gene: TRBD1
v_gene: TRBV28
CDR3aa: CASSVGQTYEQYF

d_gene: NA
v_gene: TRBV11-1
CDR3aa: CATSSGNTEAFF

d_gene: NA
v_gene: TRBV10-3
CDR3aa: CAISALAGTGELFF

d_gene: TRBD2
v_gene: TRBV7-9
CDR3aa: CAAADPGGSTDTQYF

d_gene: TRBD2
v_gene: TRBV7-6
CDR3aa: CASSRAGRLYEQYF

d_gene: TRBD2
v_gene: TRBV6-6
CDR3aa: CASSPRLAGNNEQFF

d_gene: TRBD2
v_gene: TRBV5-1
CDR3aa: CASSLITSGDEQYF

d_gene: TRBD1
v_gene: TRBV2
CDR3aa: CASSLGQANNEQFF

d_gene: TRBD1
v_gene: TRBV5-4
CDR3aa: CASSSRGLNEQFF

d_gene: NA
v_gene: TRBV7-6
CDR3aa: CASRKGGSGANVLTF

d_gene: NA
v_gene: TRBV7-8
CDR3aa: CASSFRGSGEQYF

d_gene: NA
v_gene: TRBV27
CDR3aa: CASSRSGSYEQYF

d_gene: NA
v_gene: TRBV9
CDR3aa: CASSVNSINSPLHF

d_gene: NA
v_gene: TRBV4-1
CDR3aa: CASSQADDYPFKEQFF

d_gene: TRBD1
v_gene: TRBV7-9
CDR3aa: CASSPGTGGYNEQFF

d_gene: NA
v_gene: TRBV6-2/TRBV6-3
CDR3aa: CASSYTGSNGYTF

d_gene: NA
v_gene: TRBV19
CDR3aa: CASKTGWGTGELFF

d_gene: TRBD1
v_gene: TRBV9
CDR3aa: CASSGDRDSGYTF

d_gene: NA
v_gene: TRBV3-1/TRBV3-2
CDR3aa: CASSQGTPNTEAFF

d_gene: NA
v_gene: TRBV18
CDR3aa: CASSQIQGNTEAFF

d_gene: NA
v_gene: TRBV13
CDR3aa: CASSFGSETYEQYF

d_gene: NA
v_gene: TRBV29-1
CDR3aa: CSALPEGGLETQYF

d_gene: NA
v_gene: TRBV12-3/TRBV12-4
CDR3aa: CASSFWRGTEAFF

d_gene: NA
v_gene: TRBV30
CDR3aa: CAWGGQNEQFF

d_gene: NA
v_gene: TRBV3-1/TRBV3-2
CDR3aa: CASSYRQLMNSPLHF

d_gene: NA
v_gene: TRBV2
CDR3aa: CASRQEYQPQHF

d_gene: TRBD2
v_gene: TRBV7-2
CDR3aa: CATATSGGTYNEQFF

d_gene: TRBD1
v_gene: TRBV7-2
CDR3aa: CASSQGQGHEQYF

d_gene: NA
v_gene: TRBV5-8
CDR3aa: CASSLGGVRTVEAFF

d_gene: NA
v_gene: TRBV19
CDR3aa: CASKEADMAYNEQFF

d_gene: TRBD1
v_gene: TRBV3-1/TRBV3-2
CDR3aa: CASNRQGRNSPLHF

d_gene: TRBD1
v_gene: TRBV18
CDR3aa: CASSPLGQGEGYTF

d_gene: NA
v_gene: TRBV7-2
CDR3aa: CASSLVGRLGEKLFF

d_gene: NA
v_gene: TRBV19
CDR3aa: CASSILGSLGNQPQHF

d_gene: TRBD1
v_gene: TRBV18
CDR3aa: CASSPPDRYNQPQHF

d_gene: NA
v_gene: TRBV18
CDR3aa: CASSPLTLAEQYF

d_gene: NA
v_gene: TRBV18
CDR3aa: CASSPRGENSPLHF

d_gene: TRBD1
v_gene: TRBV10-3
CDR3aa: CAISKEPGQENTEAFF

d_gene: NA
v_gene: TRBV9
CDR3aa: CASSVDRERTGELFF

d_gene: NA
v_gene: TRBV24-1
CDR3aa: CATSDFGSEQYF

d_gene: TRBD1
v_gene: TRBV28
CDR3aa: CASSLAVGQGAAFF

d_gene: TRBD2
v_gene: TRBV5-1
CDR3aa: CASSLTSGITHEQFF

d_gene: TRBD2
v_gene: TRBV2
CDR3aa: CASSRTGLAGETQYF

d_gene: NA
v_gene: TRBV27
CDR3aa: CASSSDSGPWGVRGKFF

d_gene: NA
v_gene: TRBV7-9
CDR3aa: CASSHGQRGETQYF

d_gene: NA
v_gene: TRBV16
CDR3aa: CASSLLSDTQYF

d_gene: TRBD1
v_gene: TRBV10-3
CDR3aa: CAINNRDRDGTDTQYF

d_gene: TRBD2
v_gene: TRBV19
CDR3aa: CASGIAGGAYEQYF

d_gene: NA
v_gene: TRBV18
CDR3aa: CASSPTRQGETQYF

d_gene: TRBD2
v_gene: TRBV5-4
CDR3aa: CASSPRLAGATGELFF

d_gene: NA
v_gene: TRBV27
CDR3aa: CASSLSARQNFYGYTF

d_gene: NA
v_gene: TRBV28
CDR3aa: CASSLRGNTIYF

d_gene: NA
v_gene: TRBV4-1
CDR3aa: CASSQERNEKLFF

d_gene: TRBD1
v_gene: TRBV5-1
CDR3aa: CASSRGTGGDSPLHF

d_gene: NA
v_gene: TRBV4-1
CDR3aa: CASSQAVAPTTYEQYF

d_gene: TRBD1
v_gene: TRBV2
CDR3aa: CASILQGASYGYTF

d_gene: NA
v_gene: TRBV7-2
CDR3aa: CASSSYRDQPQHF